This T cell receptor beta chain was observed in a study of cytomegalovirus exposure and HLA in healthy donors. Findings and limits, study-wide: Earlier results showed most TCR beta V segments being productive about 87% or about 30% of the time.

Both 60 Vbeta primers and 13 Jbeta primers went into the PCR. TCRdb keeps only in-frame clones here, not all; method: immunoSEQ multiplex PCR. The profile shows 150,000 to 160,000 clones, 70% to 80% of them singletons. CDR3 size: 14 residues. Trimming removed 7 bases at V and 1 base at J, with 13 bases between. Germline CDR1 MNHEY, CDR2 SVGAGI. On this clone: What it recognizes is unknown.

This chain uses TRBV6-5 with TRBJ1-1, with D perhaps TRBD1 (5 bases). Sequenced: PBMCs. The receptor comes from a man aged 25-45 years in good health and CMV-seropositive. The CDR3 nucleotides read TGTGCCAGCACCCCGGGGGATCCGAACACTGAAGCTTTCTTT. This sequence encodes CASTPGDPNTEAFF.